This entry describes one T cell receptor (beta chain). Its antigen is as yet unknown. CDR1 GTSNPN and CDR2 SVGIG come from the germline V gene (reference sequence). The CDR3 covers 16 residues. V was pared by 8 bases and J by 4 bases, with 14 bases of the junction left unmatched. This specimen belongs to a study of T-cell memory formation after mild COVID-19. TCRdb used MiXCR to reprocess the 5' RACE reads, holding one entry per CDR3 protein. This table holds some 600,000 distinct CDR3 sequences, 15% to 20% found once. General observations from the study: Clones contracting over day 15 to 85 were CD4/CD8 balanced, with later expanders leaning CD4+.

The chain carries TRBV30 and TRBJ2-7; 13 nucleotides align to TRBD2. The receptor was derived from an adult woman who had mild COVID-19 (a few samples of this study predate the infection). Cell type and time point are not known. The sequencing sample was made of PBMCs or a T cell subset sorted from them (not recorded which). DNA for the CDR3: TGTGCCAGGACCCCCGTCGGGACTAGCGGGGATTACGAGCAGTACTTC. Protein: CARTPVGTSGDYEQYF.